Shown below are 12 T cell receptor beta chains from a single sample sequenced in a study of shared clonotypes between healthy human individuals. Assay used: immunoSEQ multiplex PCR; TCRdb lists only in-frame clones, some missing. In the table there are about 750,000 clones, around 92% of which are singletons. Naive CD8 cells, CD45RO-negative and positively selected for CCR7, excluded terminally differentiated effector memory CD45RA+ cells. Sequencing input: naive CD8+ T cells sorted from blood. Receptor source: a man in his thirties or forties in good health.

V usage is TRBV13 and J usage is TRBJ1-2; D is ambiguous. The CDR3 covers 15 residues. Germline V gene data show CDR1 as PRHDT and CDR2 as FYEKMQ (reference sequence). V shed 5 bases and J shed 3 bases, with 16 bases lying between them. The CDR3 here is CASSQLQVPHYGYTF. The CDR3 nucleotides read TGTGCCAGCAGCCAACTCCAAGTCCCCCACTATGGCTACACCTTC.

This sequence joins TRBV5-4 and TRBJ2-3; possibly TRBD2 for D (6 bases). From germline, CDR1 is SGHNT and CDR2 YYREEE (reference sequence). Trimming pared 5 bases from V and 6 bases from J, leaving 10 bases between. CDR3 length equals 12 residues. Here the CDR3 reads CASRGGEDTQYF. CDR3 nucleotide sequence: TGTGCCAGCAGGGGCGGGGAGGATACGCAGTATTTT.

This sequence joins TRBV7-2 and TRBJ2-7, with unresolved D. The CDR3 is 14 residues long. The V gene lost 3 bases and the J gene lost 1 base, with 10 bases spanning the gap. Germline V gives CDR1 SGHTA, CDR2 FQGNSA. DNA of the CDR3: TGTGCCAGCAGCTTCCGGCAGGTTTCCTACGAGCAGTACTTC. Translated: CASSFRQVSYEQYF.

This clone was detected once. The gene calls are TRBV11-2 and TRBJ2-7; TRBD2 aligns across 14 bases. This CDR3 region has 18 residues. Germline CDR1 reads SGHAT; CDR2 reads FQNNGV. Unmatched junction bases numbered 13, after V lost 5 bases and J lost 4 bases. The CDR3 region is CASSGRTSGRPTGYEQYF. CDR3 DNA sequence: TGTGCCAGCAGCGGCCGGACTAGCGGGAGGCCCACAGGGTACGAGCAGTACTTC.

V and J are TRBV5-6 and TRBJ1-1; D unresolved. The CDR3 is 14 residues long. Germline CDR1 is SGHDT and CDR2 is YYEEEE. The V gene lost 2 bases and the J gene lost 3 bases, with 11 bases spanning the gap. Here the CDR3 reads CASSLTLWDTEAFF. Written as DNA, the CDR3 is TGTGCCAGCAGCTTAACTTTGTGGGACACTGAAGCTTTCTTT. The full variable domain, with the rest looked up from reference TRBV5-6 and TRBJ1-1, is DAGVTQSPTHLIKTRGQQVTLRCSPKSGHDTVSWYQQALGQGPQFIFQYYEEEERQRGNFPDRFSGHQFPNYSSELNVNALLLGDSALYLCASSLTLWDTEAFFGQGTRLTVV.

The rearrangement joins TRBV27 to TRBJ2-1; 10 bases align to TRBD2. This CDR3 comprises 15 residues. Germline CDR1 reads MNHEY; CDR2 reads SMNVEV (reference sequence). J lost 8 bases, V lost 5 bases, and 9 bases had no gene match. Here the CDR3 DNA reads TGTGCCAGCAGTCCGCCGACTAGCGGGTTGTATGAGCAGTTCTTC. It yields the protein CASSPPTSGLYEQFF.

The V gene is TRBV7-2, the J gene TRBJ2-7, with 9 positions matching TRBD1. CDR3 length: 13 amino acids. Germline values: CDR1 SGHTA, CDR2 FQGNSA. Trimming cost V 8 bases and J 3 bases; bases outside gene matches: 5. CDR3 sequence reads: CASGDREYYEQYF. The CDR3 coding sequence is TGTGCCAGCGGGGACAGGGAATACTACGAGCAGTACTTC.

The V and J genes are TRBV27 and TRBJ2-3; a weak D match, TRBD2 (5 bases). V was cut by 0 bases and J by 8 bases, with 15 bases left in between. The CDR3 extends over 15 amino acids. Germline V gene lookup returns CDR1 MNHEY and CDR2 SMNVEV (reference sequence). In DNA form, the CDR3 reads TGTGCCAGCAGTTTATCGATCCGGACCGCGGGTACGCAGTATTTT. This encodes CASSLSIRTAGTQYF.

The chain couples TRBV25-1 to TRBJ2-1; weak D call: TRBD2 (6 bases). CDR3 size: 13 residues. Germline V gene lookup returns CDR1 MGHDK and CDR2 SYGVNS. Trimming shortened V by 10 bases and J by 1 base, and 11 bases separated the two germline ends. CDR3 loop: CATQAGSYNEQFF. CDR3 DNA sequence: TGTGCCACCCAGGCGGGATCCTACAATGAGCAGTTCTTC.

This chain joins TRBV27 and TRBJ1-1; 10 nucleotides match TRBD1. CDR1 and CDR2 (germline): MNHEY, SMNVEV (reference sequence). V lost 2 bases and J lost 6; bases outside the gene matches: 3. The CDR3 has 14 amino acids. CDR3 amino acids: CASSLGTGVPEAFF. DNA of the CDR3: TGTGCCAGCAGTTTAGGGACAGGGGTTCCTGAAGCTTTCTTT.

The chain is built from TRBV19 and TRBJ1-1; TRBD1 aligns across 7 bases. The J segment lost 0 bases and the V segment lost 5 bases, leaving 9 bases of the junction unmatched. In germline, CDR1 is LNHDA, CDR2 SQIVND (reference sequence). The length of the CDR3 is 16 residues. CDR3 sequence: CASSVRDSIMNTEAFF. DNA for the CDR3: TGTGCCAGTAGTGTAAGGGACAGTATCATGAACACTGAAGCTTTCTTT.

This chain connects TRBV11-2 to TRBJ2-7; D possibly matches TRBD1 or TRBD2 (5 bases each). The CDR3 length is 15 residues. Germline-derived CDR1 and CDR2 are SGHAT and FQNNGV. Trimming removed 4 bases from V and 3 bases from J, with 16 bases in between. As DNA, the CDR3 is TGTGCCAGCAGCTACCGCCGGGACCGAAACTACGAGCAGTACTTC. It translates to CASSYRRDRNYEQYF.